The rows below give T cell receptor beta chains drawn from one sample of a study of T cells in Graves' hyperthyroidism and ophthalmopathy. TCRdb fed the multiplex PCR reads into MiXCR, producing one record per CDR3 protein. The sample consists of approximately 640,000 distinct CDR3 sequences, roughly 17% of them appearing once. The specimen sequenced was blood. These receptors were taken from a man aged 45-65 years with Graves' hyperthyroidism. The CDR3 runs from the conserved cysteine through the conserved F or W. The D gene is left open where the match is weak. Rows give clone size only sometimes, using once, few, many, or a class for an expanded clone.

j_call v_call cdr3_length d_call clone_size cdr3_aa cdr3_nt
TRBJ2-7 TRBV6-5 15 TRBD2 few CASSYPGGVSYEQYF TGTGCCAGCAGTTACCCGGGAGGGGTGTCCTACGAGCAGTACTTC
TRBJ2-1 TRBV7-2 15 TRBD2 many CASNRAGGSYNEQFF TGTGCCAGCAACCGAGCGGGAGGGTCCTACAATGAGCAGTTCTTC
TRBJ1-5 TRBV28 15 - many CASSLRGGLSQPQHF TGTGCCAGCAGTTTAAGGGGAGGGCTTAGTCAGCCCCAGCATTTT
TRBJ2-3 TRBV14 15 - - CASSRDTSRTDTQYF TGTGCCAGCAGCCGAGATACTAGTCGCACAGATACGCAGTATTTT
TRBJ2-7 TRBV13 15 - few CASSLGTESSYEQYF TGTGCCAGCAGCTTAGGGACAGAGAGCTCCTACGAGCAGTACTTC
TRBJ2-7 TRBV28 15 - - CASRNSGHQSNEQYF TGTGCCAGCAGAAACTCCGGACACCAAAGCAACGAGCAGTACTTC
TRBJ2-7 TRBV19 15 - - CASSKSGQNSYEQYF TGTGCCAGTAGTAAAAGCGGACAGAATTCCTACGAGCAGTACTTC
TRBJ2-1 TRBV2 13 TRBD1 many CASRGTGVSEQFF TGTGCCAGCAGGGGGACAGGGGTGAGTGAGCAGTTCTTC
TRBJ2-5 TRBV5-6 15 TRBD2 many CASSAGLAGAETQYF TGTGCCAGCAGCGCTGGACTAGCGGGAGCAGAGACCCAGTACTTC
TRBJ1-1 TRBV5-1 15 - few CASSLVRTENTEAFF TGCGCCAGCAGCTTAGTACGGACTGAGAACACTGAAGCTTTCTTT
TRBJ2-1 TRBV6-1 15 - many CASSPRGHPFDEQFF TGTGCCAGCAGTCCGCGGGGCCACCCTTTCGATGAGCAGTTCTTC
TRBJ1-2 TRBV9 15 - many CASTETGTDNYGYTF TGTGCCAGCACCGAAACCGGGACCGATAACTATGGCTACACCTTC
TRBJ2-3 TRBV20-1 15 TRBD1 - CSAPGQGIHTDTQYF TGCAGTGCCCCGGGACAGGGGATCCACACAGATACGCAGTATTTT
TRBJ2-3 TRBV7-2 17 - many CASSFRGPPGLTDTQYF TGTGCCAGCAGCTTCAGGGGCCCCCCCGGTTTGACAGATACGCAGTATTTT
TRBJ1-2 TRBV28 13 - many CASSLQGRYGYTF TGTGCCAGCAGTTTACAGGGGAGGTATGGCTACACCTTC
TRBJ1-2 TRBV2 12 TRBD1 many CASSGGTGDYTF TGTGCCAGCAGTGGAGGGACAGGGGACTACACCTTC
TRBJ2-1 TRBV4-2 20 TRBD2 - CASSQAYAPGTSVSYNEQFF TGTGCCAGCAGCCAAGCCTACGCCCCAGGGACTAGCGTTTCCTACAATGAGCAGTTCTTC
TRBJ2-5 TRBV6-1 14 TRBD2 many CASMASGRQETQYF TGTGCCAGCATGGCTAGCGGCAGGCAAGAGACCCAGTACTTC
TRBJ1-2 TRBV28 15 TRBD1 many CASRTLRDSNYGYTF TGTGCCAGCAGAACTCTCCGGGACAGCAACTATGGCTACACCTTC
TRBJ1-5 TRBV7-9 14 - few CASSPRADNQPQHF TGTGCCAGCAGCCCCCGGGCAGATAATCAGCCCCAGCATTTT
TRBJ1-5 TRBV9 15 TRBD1 many CASSATGQGNQPQHF TGTGCCAGCAGCGCCACCGGACAGGGGAATCAGCCCCAGCATTTT
TRBJ2-7 TRBV28 15 - many CASSLLTGLAYEQYF TGTGCCAGCAGTTTACTGACAGGATTGGCCTACGAGCAGTACTTC
TRBJ2-5 TRBV29-1 15 - few CSSLEGGGVGETQYF TGCAGCTCTCTCGAGGGAGGGGGCGTCGGAGAGACCCAGTACTTC
TRBJ2-7 TRBV10-1 17 TRBD2 few CASSESTGGPLMDEQYF TGCGCCAGCAGTGAGTCGACGGGGGGGCCGCTGATGGACGAGCAGTACTTC
TRBJ2-7 TRBV10-3 13 - once CAISGDPAYEQYF TGTGCCATCAGTGGGGACCCAGCCTACGAGCAGTACTTC
TRBJ2-5 TRBV9 16 TRBD2 - CASSPETSGVRKTQYF TGTGCCAGCAGCCCCGAGACTAGCGGGGTGAGAAAGACCCAGTACTTC
TRBJ2-2 TRBV20-1 16 - few CSANAPGQANTGELFF TGCAGTGCTAACGCCCCCGGGCAGGCGAACACCGGGGAGCTGTTTTTT
TRBJ2-5 TRBV27 13 - - CASRSGPQETQYF TGTGCCAGCAGATCGGGACCACAAGAGACCCAGTACTTC
TRBJ2-7 TRBV20-1 13 - - CSAREASSGEQYF TGCAGTGCTAGAGAGGCTAGCTCTGGCGAGCAGTACTTC
TRBJ1-4 TRBV19 16 - - CASSIQGITTNEKLFF TGTGCCAGTAGTATACAGGGGATTACAACTAATGAAAAACTGTTTTTT
TRBJ2-1 TRBV28 13 - many CASSLPQKNEQFF TGTGCCAGCAGTCTCCCCCAAAAGAATGAGCAGTTCTTC
TRBJ2-1 TRBV9 15 TRBD2 - CASSVDLAEQCEQFF TGTGCCAGCAGCGTTGACCTAGCGGAGCAGTGTGAGCAGTTCTTC
TRBJ2-3 TRBV27 14 - many CASSFSLEADTQYF TGTGCCAGCAGTTTTAGCCTGGAAGCCGATACGCAGTATTTT
TRBJ2-3 TRBV28 13 - - CATTETVTDTQYF TGTGCCACCACAGAGACAGTCACAGATACGCAGTATTTT
TRBJ2-5 TRBV3-1 16 - many CASSQDRPMTQETQYF TGTGCCAGCAGCCAAGATAGACCGATGACCCAAGAGACCCAGTACTTC
TRBJ1-2 TRBV28 16 - many CASTSTKGGDNYGYTF TGTGCCAGCACTTCAACAAAGGGGGGGGATAACTATGGCTACACCTTC
TRBJ2-5 TRBV7-2 16 - many CASSLVLPLNPETQYF TGTGCCAGCAGCTTAGTTTTACCTCTTAACCCAGAGACCCAGTACTTC
TRBJ2-3 TRBV19 21 TRBD2 many CASSSPEGLAGFIFGTDTQYF TGTGCCAGTAGTAGCCCGGAGGGGCTAGCGGGCTTCATTTTTGGCACAGATACGCAGTATTTT
TRBJ2-2 TRBV19 15 - - CASSLMALNTGELFF TGTGCCAGTAGCCTCATGGCTCTAAACACCGGGGAGCTGTTTTTT
TRBJ2-2 TRBV3-1 19 TRBD2 many CASSQERRDSGRRVGELFF TGTGCCAGCAGCCAAGAAAGGAGAGATAGCGGGAGAAGGGTCGGGGAGCTGTTTTTT
TRBJ1-1 TRBV24-1 15 TRBD1 - CATRSLTGANTEAFF TGTGCCACCAGATCCTTGACAGGGGCGAACACTGAAGCTTTCTTT
TRBJ1-5 TRBV3-1 16 - few CASSQDGAGHNQPQHF TGTGCCAGCAGCCAAGATGGGGCAGGGCACAATCAGCCCCAGCATTTT
TRBJ2-2 TRBV20-1 13 - few CSARESVAGEACF TGCAGTGCTAGAGAATCGGTGGCCGGGGAGGCTTGCTTT
TRBJ2-7 TRBV20-1 15 TRBD2 once CSARGLVAGPFEQYF TGCAGTGCTAGGGGCTTGGTAGCGGGGCCCTTCGAGCAGTACTTC
TRBJ1-1 TRBV29-1 13 - few CSVHDTMNTEAFF TGCAGCGTCCATGACACCATGAACACTGAAGCTTTCTTT
TRBJ1-2 TRBV5-6 16 - many CASRHPREESLYGYTF TGTGCCAGCAGGCACCCCCGAGAGGAGAGTCTCTATGGCTACACCTTC
TRBJ2-2 TRBV29-1 13 - - CSVEGENTGELFF TGCAGCGTCGAAGGGGAGAACACCGGGGAGCTGTTTTTT
TRBJ2-6 TRBV2 16 TRBD1 - CACTTKDRTGANVLTF TGTGCCTGCACGACAAAGGACAGGACTGGGGCCAACGTCCTGACTTTC
TRBJ1-5 TRBV30 13 - few CAWSVLGGQPQHF TGTGCCTGGAGTGTACTGGGGGGCCAGCCCCAGCATTTT
TRBJ1-5 TRBV28 15 TRBD1 - CASRDRGPRYQPQHF TGTGCCAGCAGGGACAGGGGGCCACGGTATCAGCCCCAGCATTTT
TRBJ1-2 TRBV2 15 TRBD1 many CASNPGTGGNYGYTF TGTGCCAGCAACCCCGGGACAGGGGGCAACTATGGCTACACCTTC
TRBJ1-1 TRBV5-1 14 - many CASSLGGPGTEAFF TGCGCCAGCAGCTTGGGGGGGCCTGGCACTGAAGCTTTCTTT